The 14 T cell receptor beta chains reported below all come from one sample, sequenced in a study of blood T cell repertoires in COVID-19. Some clones are missing from TCRdb's copy, which holds only in-frame ones; the method was immunoSEQ multiplex PCR. The sample contains 200,000 to 250,000 clones, 80% to 90% of which appear only once. Sequenced input: PBMCs or T cells enriched from blood (not recorded which). The receptors originated from a woman aged 40 to 50 with acute COVID-19.

This clone was seen just once. J is TRBJ1-2 and V is TRBV10-1, with D hard to call. Germline V gene lookup returns CDR1 WNHNN and CDR2 SYGVQD (reference sequence). There are 10 residues in the CDR3. V was pared by 0 bases and J by 14 bases, with 7 bases between. The CDR3, as DNA: TGCGCCAGCAGTGAGTCAGAGGAAACCTTC. Translation gives CASSESEETF.

The V gene is TRBV5-1, the J gene TRBJ1-6, with D possibly matching TRBD1 (5 bases). CDR1 is SGHRS, CDR2 YFSETQ, per germline. The CDR3 has 17 residues. The germline V and J ends were trimmed by 3 bases and 0 bases, with 13 bases remaining between them. The CDR3 DNA follows: TGCGCCAGCAGCTCCCAGGGAAGGAGCTCCTATAATTCACCCCTCCACTTT. The encoded protein is CASSSQGRSSYNSPLHF.

The chain employs TRBV6-5 and TRBJ1-2, with TRBD1 matching over 8 bases. CDR1 MNHEY and CDR2 SVGAGI come from the germline V gene. After removal of 10 bases from V and 8 bases from J, the junction contained 6 bases not matched to a gene. The CDR3 spans 11 residues. The CDR3 DNA reads TGTGCCATAATCCAGGGGGCCGGCTACACCTTC. This codes for CAIIQGAGYTF.

This sequence joins TRBV27 and TRBJ2-3; 9 nucleotides match TRBD1. The CDR3 totals 16 residues. Germline lookup yields CDR1 MNHEY and CDR2 SMNVEV (reference sequence). J gave up 2 bases and V 2 bases, and 5 bases lay outside the gene matches. This CDR3 is CASSLQDRGFTDTQYF. In nucleotides, the CDR3 is TGTGCCAGCAGTTTACAGGACAGGGGCTTCACAGATACGCAGTATTTT.

Here the CDR3 reads CASSHIGLAAADTQYF. For the CDR3, the DNA is TGCGCCAGCAGCCATATAGGACTAGCGGCGGCAGATACGCAGTATTTT. The J gene is TRBJ2-3, the V gene TRBV4-1, with 10 bases lining up with TRBD2. The CDR3 length is 16 residues. The germline CDR1 and CDR2 sequences are MGHRA and YSYEKL. J was trimmed by 4 bases and V by 3 bases; bases with no gene match: 7.

This clone was seen just once. The gene calls are TRBV12-3 or TRBV12-4 and TRBJ2-4, with 9 bases aligning to TRBD1. The CDR3 consists of 13 residues. The J segment lost 6 bases and the V segment lost 6 bases, leaving 3 bases of the junction unmatched. The CDR3 DNA reads as TGTGCCAGCAGGCCGGGACAGGGAAACATTCAGTACTTC. Its translation: CASRPGQGNIQYF.

The genes are TRBV10-3 and TRBJ1-2; D remains ambiguous. Trimming cost V 4 bases and J 0 bases, with 12 bases left between them. Germline V gene lookup returns CDR1 ENHRY and CDR2 SYGVKD. This CDR3 is built from 15 residues. The CDR3 nucleotides are TGTGCCATCAGTGGGTCAGCCCCCCCTAACTATGGCTACACCTTC. As protein: CAISGSAPPNYGYTF.

The rearrangement uses TRBV24-1 and TRBJ1-5; 7 nucleotides align to TRBD1. The ends lost 3 bases at V and 2 bases at J; junction bases unmatched: 9. There are 17 residues in the CDR3. Germline CDR1 reads KGHDR; CDR2 reads SFDVKD. CDR3 sequence reads: CATSDTRRQGGNQPQHF. For the CDR3, the DNA is TGTGCCACCAGTGATACCCGTCGACAGGGCGGCAATCAGCCCCAGCATTTT.

The J gene is TRBJ2-3, the V gene TRBV3-1 (or the pseudogene TRBV3-2), with 7 bases fitting TRBD2. With 4 bases clipped from V and 1 base from J, the junction kept 5 bases outside the gene matches. This CDR3 has 15 residues. Germline loops: CDR1 LGHDT, CDR2 YNNKEL (reference sequence). The CDR3 reads CASSLRGGGTDTQYF. The DNA of the CDR3 is TGTGCCAGCAGCCTCCGCGGGGGTGGCACAGATACGCAGTATTTT.

This rearrangement joins TRBV5-1 to TRBJ2-1; TRBD1 aligns across 10 bases. The J segment lost 8 bases and the V segment lost 0 bases, leaving 5 bases of the junction unmatched. The CDR3 runs to 15 residues. CDR1 and CDR2 (germline): SGHRS, YFSETQ. The CDR3: CASSLGQGAEDEQFF. CDR3 in DNA: TGCGCCAGCAGCTTGGGACAGGGGGCTGAGGATGAGCAGTTCTTC.

This sequence joins TRBV5-1 and TRBJ1-3, with D unclear. Germline lookup yields CDR1 SGHRS and CDR2 YFSETQ. Deletions cut 0 bases from V and 2 bases from J, with 12 bases between. CDR3 length: 16 residues. The CDR3 DNA reads as TGCGCCAGCAGCTTGGTGTCAGGAATAGCTGGAAACACCATATATTTT. It codes for CASSLVSGIAGNTIYF.

The chain couples TRBV19 to TRBJ1-5, with TRBD1 matching 8 bases. Germline V gives CDR1 LNHDA, CDR2 SQIVND (reference sequence). After removal of 1 base from V and 2 bases from J, the junction contained 7 bases not matched to a gene. This CDR3 has 17 amino acids. CDR3 in amino acids: CASSIVRTGSGNQPQHF. The CDR3 DNA is TGTGCCAGTAGTATAGTCCGGACAGGGTCGGGCAATCAGCCCCAGCATTTT.

Only one count was recorded for this clone. The V gene is TRBV10-2, the J gene TRBJ1-1; unclear D gene. Germline assignment: CDR1 WSHSY and CDR2 SAAADI. The CDR3 has 13 amino acids. Trimming took off 0 bases at V and 1 base at J, with 3 bases between the two ends. This CDR3 is CASSESRNTEAFF. The DNA for the CDR3 is TGCGCCAGCAGTGAGTCGAGGAACACTGAAGCTTTCTTT.

The chain combines TRBV14 with TRBJ2-7; tentative D call: TRBD2 (6 bases). V was shortened by 0 bases and J by 7 bases, with 16 bases between the two germline ends. This CDR3 has 15 amino acids. Looked up from germline, CDR1 is SGHDN and CDR2 is FVKESK. The CDR3 sequence: CASSQDAVLGGEQYF. CDR3 in DNA: TGTGCCAGCAGCCAAGACGCGGTTTTGGGGGGTGAGCAGTACTTC.